This TCR beta chain stems from a study of blood T cell repertoires in COVID-19. About the study: Material from acute and convalescent COVID-19 was sourced from the United States, Italy and Spain. PBMCs, B-cell-depleted T cells, or T cells were the source of the cDNA or gDNA that made up the material.

Germline lookup yields CDR1 GTSNPN and CDR2 SVGIG (reference sequence). The CDR3 runs to 15 residues. With 4 bases clipped from V and 9 bases from J, the junction kept 13 bases outside the gene matches. Per the original methods: For nucleated cells, counts were estimated from reference gene primer amplification. Measured with immunoSEQ multiplex PCR; TCRdb has only the in-frame clones, and not every one. V and J calls plus clone size are reproduced from that table; the DNA served to infer D and trimming. The table shows fewer than 250,000 clones, with 90% to 95% occurring only once. The sample comprised peripheral blood. The receptor's source is a man under 40 with acute or convalescent COVID-19. The chain is built from TRBV30 and TRBJ2-7; 12 bases are shared with TRBD1. The CDR3 bases are TGTGCCTGGACCCTCTCGGGACAGGGGGCAAGAGGGCAGTACTTC. Protein product: CAWTLSGQGARGQYF.